This T cell receptor beta chain emerged from a study of shared clonotypes between healthy human individuals. Method: immunoSEQ multiplex PCR; TCRdb's copy keeps in-frame clones and lacks some. The data contain around 530,000 clones, around 78% of them singletons. The CDR3 is 13 residues long. The germline gives CDR1 ENHRY, CDR2 SYGVKD. V dropped 6 bases and J dropped 5; count of bases not matched to a gene: 5. This TCR was sampled from a woman aged 40 to 50 in good health. Some clones in this sample may be carry-over from other donors' samples. The genes are TRBV10-3 and TRBJ1-1, with 8 positions matching TRBD1. Sequenced input: PBMCs. The CDR3 DNA reads as TGTGCCATCAGGCAGGGGGCGCGTACTGAAGCTTTCTTT. This translates into CAIRQGARTEAFF.